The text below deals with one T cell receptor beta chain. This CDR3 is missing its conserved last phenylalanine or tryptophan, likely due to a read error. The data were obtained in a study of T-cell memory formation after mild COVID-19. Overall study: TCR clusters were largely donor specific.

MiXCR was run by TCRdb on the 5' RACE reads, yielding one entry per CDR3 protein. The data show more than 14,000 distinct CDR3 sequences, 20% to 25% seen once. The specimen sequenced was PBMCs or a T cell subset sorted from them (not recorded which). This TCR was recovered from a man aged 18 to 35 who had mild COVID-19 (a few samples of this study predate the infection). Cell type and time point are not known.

CDR3 in DNA: TGCGCCAGCAGCCAAGAAGGGAGATTTGATGGCTACACCTTA. It translates to CASSQEGRFDGYTL. V usage is TRBV4-1 and J usage is TRBJ1-2; D unresolved. The CDR3 covers 14 residues. Trimming removed 0 bases at V and 6 bases at J, with 11 bases between. The germline V gene has CDR1 MGHRA and CDR2 YSYEKL.